This entry lists 30 T cell receptor beta chains sequenced from one sample in a study of PD-1 blockade in classical Hodgkin lymphoma. Time point reported: cycle 4 day 1 (C4D1), after more than five weeks of nivolumab. No patient escaped relapse after autologous stem cell transplantation, and brentuximab vedotin exposure varied. Repertoires were generated with immunoSEQ multiplex PCR, while TCRdb's copy carries only in-frame clones and drops some. The repertoire consists of about 27,000 clones, with around 72% occurring once and the leading ten covering approximately 3.6%. This specimen consisted of peripheral blood mononuclear cells (PBMCs), obtained before the fourth cycle of nivolumab. The receptors here all came from a human donor with classical Hodgkin lymphoma.

This chain joins TRBV18 and TRBJ1-1; D gene uncertain. V was trimmed by 3 bases and J by 1 base, leaving 24 bases between them. The CDR3 consists of 19 residues. The V gene's germline CDR1 is KGHSH and CDR2 LQKENI. The CDR3 nucleotides are TGTGCCAGCTCACCCATGGTGGGCAGGCCCACAAGTGGGAACACTGAAGCTTTCTTT. It specifies CASSPMVGRPTSGNTEAFF.

This chain connects TRBV2 to TRBJ2-2, with a possible D match to TRBD2 (6 bases). Germline loops: CDR1 SNHLY, CDR2 FYNNEI. This CDR3 contains 15 residues. Trimming stripped 6 bases from V and 6 bases from J, with 17 bases between. Here the CDR3 reads CASSRVGGSAGELFF. For the CDR3, the DNA is TGTGCCAGCAGCCGGGTGGGGGGATCGGCCGGGGAGCTGTTTTTT. The full variable domain, its missing parts supplied by reference TRBV2 and TRBJ2-2, is EPEVTQTPSHQVTQMGQEVILRCVPISNHLYFYWYRQILGQKVEFLVSFYNNEISEKSEIFDDQFSVERPDGSNFTLKIRSTKLEDSAMYFCASSRVGGSAGELFFGEGSRLTVL.

This clone qualifies as medium-sized (0.01 to 0.1%). This chain connects TRBV28 to TRBJ2-7, with D perhaps matching TRBD2 (5 bases). The CDR3 contains 14 residues. The ends were cut back, 7 bases at V and 4 bases at J, with 17 bases in the middle. Germline CDR1 MDHEN, CDR2 SYDVKM. The CDR3: CASNLGRGSYEQYF. For the CDR3, the DNA is TGTGCCAGCAACTTAGGTCGCGGGTCGTACGAGCAGTACTTC. Drawing the rest from reference TRBV28 and TRBJ2-7, the complete variable domain is DVKVTQSSRYLVKRTGEKVFLECVQDMDHENMFWYRQDPGLGLRLIYFSYDVKMKEKGDIPEGYSVSREKKERFSLILESASTNQTSMYLCASNLGRGSYEQYFGPGTRLTVT.

The V call is TRBV5-4, the J call TRBJ1-2; 9 bases agree with TRBD1. After removal of 4 bases from V and 5 bases from J, the junction contained 12 bases not matched to a gene. The CDR3 is 16 amino acids. From germline, CDR1 is SGHNT and CDR2 YYREEE (reference sequence). The CDR3 region has the DNA TGTGCCAGCAGCCCACAGGGGGCATCAGGGGAATATGGCTACACCTTC. This translates into CASSPQGASGEYGYTF.

This clone appeared a few times. The chain uses TRBV4-3 and TRBJ2-4, with TRBD1 matching 7 bases. From germline, CDR1 is LGHNA and CDR2 YSLEER. The CDR3 is 13 amino acids. V shed 0 bases and J 11 bases; nucleotides not matched to a gene: 4. CDR3 sequence (DNA): TGCGCCAGCAGCCAAGATCCAGACAGGGTTCAGTACTTC. Translation gives CASSQDPDRVQYF.

This clone was detected only a few times. This chain connects TRBV7-8 to TRBJ2-5; D possibly corresponds to TRBD1 (6 bases). Germline CDR1 reads SGHVS; CDR2 reads FQNEAQ. The CDR3 runs to 13 residues. The germline V and J ends were trimmed by 2 bases and 5 bases, with 9 bases remaining between them. DNA of the CDR3: TGTGCCAGCAGCTTAAGTCAGGGGGAGACCCAGTACTTC. This translates into CASSLSQGETQYF.

This clone showed up just a few times. This rearrangement joins TRBV5-6 to TRBJ1-3, with D perhaps matching TRBD1 (5 bases). Looked up from germline, CDR1 is SGHDT and CDR2 is YYEEEE. The CDR3 consists of 13 residues. V lost 2 bases and J lost 7, with 10 bases in between. The CDR3 region is CASSFGTVNTIYF. CDR3 in DNA: TGTGCCAGCAGCTTTGGGACGGTTAACACCATATATTTT. The full variable domain, with the rest looked up from reference TRBV5-6 and TRBJ1-3, is DAGVTQSPTHLIKTRGQQVTLRCSPKSGHDTVSWYQQALGQGPQFIFQYYEEEERQRGNFPDRFSGHQFPNYSSELNVNALLLGDSALYLCASSFGTVNTIYFGEGSWLTVV.

V usage is TRBV6-6 and J usage is TRBJ2-3, with TRBD2 identical over 10 bases. CDR3 size: 15 residues. Trimming at V came to 4 bases and at J to 4 bases, leaving 5 bases not matched to a gene. The germline gives CDR1 MNHNY, CDR2 SVGAGI (reference sequence). The CDR3 protein is CASSSAGGRADTQYF. The CDR3 nucleotides are TGTGCCAGCAGTTCAGCGGGGGGGCGTGCAGATACGCAGTATTTT.

J is TRBJ2-6 and V is TRBV14; 7 bases match TRBD1. The CDR3 totals 18 residues. V lost 5 bases, J lost 1 base, and 11 bases stayed unmatched. Germline V gene lookup returns CDR1 SGHDN and CDR2 FVKESK. Here the CDR3 reads CASSNGQDHNSGANVLTF. The CDR3 DNA reads TGTGCCAGCAGCAACGGACAGGACCACAATTCTGGGGCCAACGTCCTGACTTTC.

The V call is TRBV7-9, the J call TRBJ2-1, with 9 bases lining up with TRBD2. CDR3 length: 15 residues. Germline lookup yields CDR1 SEHNR and CDR2 FQNEAQ (reference sequence). Germline trimming cut 4 bases from V and 0 bases from J; bases unmatched to any gene: 1. The CDR3 loop is CASSYSGGSYNEQFF. The CDR3 DNA sequence: TGTGCCAGCAGCTATAGCGGGGGCTCCTACAATGAGCAGTTCTTC.

The V gene is TRBV4-3, the J gene TRBJ1-1; 8 nucleotides match TRBD1. J was trimmed by 12 bases and V by 4 bases; bases with no gene match: 10. This CDR3 has 13 amino acids. CDR1 LGHNA and CDR2 YSLEER come from the germline V gene. This chain's CDR3 is CASSRKDRDVTFF. DNA for the CDR3: TGCGCCAGCAGCCGCAAGGACAGGGACGTAACTTTCTTT.

V gene TRBV5-1 combines with J gene TRBJ1-6; no clear D gene. Germline V gene data show CDR1 as SGHRS and CDR2 as YFSETQ. V gave up 1 base and J gave up 5 bases, with 10 bases separating them. This CDR3 spans 15 amino acids. CDR3: CASSLIRVDNSPLHF. Written as DNA, the CDR3 is TGCGCCAGCAGCTTGATCCGTGTCGATAATTCACCCCTCCACTTT.

The rearrangement uses TRBV7-9 and TRBJ1-1, with TRBD1 identical over 10 bases. The V segment lost 6 bases and the J segment 4 bases; nucleotides outside the gene matches: 11. The CDR3 runs to 16 residues. The germline gives CDR1 SEHNR, CDR2 FQNEAQ (reference sequence). Written as DNA, the CDR3 is TGTGCCAGCAGTCAGGGACAGGGGTTTTGGAGCACTGAAGCTTTCTTT. Translation gives CASSQGQGFWSTEAFF.

The V and J genes are TRBV6-1 and TRBJ2-3, with a possible D match to TRBD2 (6 bases). V was pared by 3 bases and J by 5 bases, with 12 bases between. The CDR3 contains 14 residues. Germline CDR1 and CDR2: MNHNS and SASEGT. DNA of the CDR3: TGTGCCAGCAGTGAGTCAGGGAGGATAGATACGCAGTATTTT. Translating gives CASSESGRIDTQYF.

The chain carries TRBV28 and TRBJ1-2; 8 bases match TRBD1. V lost 1 base to trimming and J lost 3 bases; unmatched junction nucleotides: 10. Germline CDR1 is MDHEN and CDR2 is SYDVKM. This CDR3 has 17 amino acids. In nucleotides, the CDR3 is TGTGCCAGCAGTTTATACCCGACAGGGGACTTGGACTATGGCTACACCTTC. Encoded protein: CASSLYPTGDLDYGYTF.

The chain combines TRBV5-6 with TRBJ1-5; a weak D match, TRBD1 (5 bases). CDR3 length: 17 amino acids. Germline V lookup: CDR1 SGHDT, CDR2 YYEEEE. Trimming removed 2 bases at V and 0 bases at J, with 15 bases between. The CDR3 DNA reads as TGTGCCAGCAGCTTCTGGCAGGGAGATTATAGCAATCAGCCCCAGCATTTT. Its protein product is CASSFWQGDYSNQPQHF.

This clone showed up just once. The genes are TRBV15 and TRBJ2-7, with D perhaps TRBD1 or TRBD2 (5 bases each). Germline V gene sequence: CDR1 LNHNV, CDR2 YYDKDF (reference sequence). This CDR3 is 15 amino acids long. V lost 0 bases and J 0 bases, leaving 9 bases between the germline ends. The CDR3 loop reads CATSRDRDGSYEQYF. DNA of the CDR3: TGTGCCACCAGCAGAGATCGGGACGGCTCCTACGAGCAGTACTTC.

The CDR3 here is CKMGTQYF. The DNA of the CDR3 is TGCAAAATGGGTACGCAGTATTTT. The chain recombines TRBV20-1 with TRBJ2-3; D unresolved. The germline V gene has CDR1 DFQATT and CDR2 SNEGSKA (reference sequence). CDR3 length: 8 residues.

The genes are TRBV30 and TRBJ1-1; maybe TRBD1 (6 bases). The germline CDR1 and CDR2 sequences are GTSNPN and SVGIG (reference sequence). This CDR3 is built from 13 residues. Trimming took off 2 bases at V and 2 bases at J, with 9 bases between the two ends. CDR3 bases: TGTGCCTGGAGTCGGACAGTAAACACTGAAGCTTTCTTT. Protein: CAWSRTVNTEAFF.

The table lists this clone with a few counts. V is TRBV5-1 and J is TRBJ2-5, with D possibly TRBD2 on 7 matching bases. This CDR3 is 14 amino acids long. Per germline, CDR1 SGHRS and CDR2 YFSETQ. The V and J ends lost 0 bases and 5 bases respectively, with 11 bases between them. CDR3 bases: TGCGCCAGCAGCTTGGAGGGGGGGCAGGAGACCCAGTACTTC. Amino acids: CASSLEGGQETQYF.

The chain recombines TRBV29-1 with TRBJ2-5; 8 bases are shared with TRBD2. CDR1 is SQVTM and CDR2 is ANQGSEA in the germline V gene. The V segment lost 6 bases and the J segment 5 bases; nucleotides outside the gene matches: 14. The CDR3 runs 15 residues. The CDR3 sequence: CSVESGGGGGETQYF. The CDR3 coding sequence is TGCAGCGTGGAATCGGGCGGGGGCGGGGGGGAGACCCAGTACTTC.

The chain couples TRBV29-1 to TRBJ2-3; D is perhaps TRBD1 (6 bases). CDR1 is SQVTM and CDR2 is ANQGSEA in the germline V gene. The CDR3 runs to 12 residues. V lost 6 bases and J lost 4, with 11 bases in between. The CDR3 DNA reads TGCAGCGTACAGGGTGCATCAGATACGCAGTATTTT. This translates into CSVQGASDTQYF.

This clone occurred a few times. V usage is TRBV7-2 and J usage is TRBJ2-5, with D possibly matching TRBD2 (6 bases). V was pared by 2 bases and J by 0 bases, with 10 bases between. The CDR3 consists of 15 residues. Germline CDR1 SGHTA, CDR2 FQGNSA. CDR3: CASSLRRENQETQYF. CDR3 DNA sequence: TGTGCCAGCAGCTTAAGACGGGAGAACCAAGAGACCCAGTACTTC.

The genes are TRBV4-2 and TRBJ2-7, with D possibly TRBD2 on 7 matching bases. This CDR3 is 16 amino acids long. V was pared by 5 bases and J by 5 bases, with 22 bases between. CDR1 and CDR2 (germline): LGHNA, YNFKEQ. CDR3 nucleotides: TGTGCCAGCAGCTTCTTCGATAGAGGGGGGGCCCACGAGCAGTACTTC. Its translation: CASSFFDRGGAHEQYF.

The genes are TRBV7-2 and TRBJ2-7, with 7 bases that match TRBD1. Looked up from germline, CDR1 is SGHTA and CDR2 is FQGNSA. This CDR3 contains 15 residues. With 4 bases clipped from V and 0 bases from J, the junction kept 6 bases outside the gene matches. CDR3 loop: CASSSSGQSSYEQYF. The DNA of the CDR3 is TGTGCCAGCAGCTCCTCGGGACAGTCCTCCTACGAGCAGTACTTC.

This chain connects TRBV7-2 to TRBJ2-7, with D possibly TRBD1 on 6 matching bases. Trimming took off 1 base at V and 0 bases at J, with 13 bases between the two ends. The CDR3 has 16 residues. Germline CDR1 SGHTA, CDR2 FQGNSA. The CDR3 DNA follows: TGTGCCAGCAGCTTAGGTCGGCAGGGGCCCTCCTACGAGCAGTACTTC. It yields the protein CASSLGRQGPSYEQYF. Together with reference TRBV7-2 and TRBJ2-7, the CDR3 gives the full variable domain: GAGVSQSPSNKVTEKGKDVELRCDPISGHTALYWYRQSLGQGLEFLIYFQGNSAPDKSGLPSDRFSAERTGGSVSTLTIQRTQQEDSAVYLCASSLGRQGPSYEQYFGPGTRLTVT.

The genes are TRBV5-1 and TRBJ2-1; D unresolved. CDR3 length equals 13 residues. In germline, CDR1 is SGHRS, CDR2 YFSETQ. The V end was cut by 1 base, the J end by 4 bases, with 6 bases between. The CDR3 sequence is CASSLSTYNEQFF. In DNA form, the CDR3 reads TGCGCCAGCAGCTTGTCTACATACAATGAGCAGTTCTTC.

CDR3 coding DNA: TGCGCCAGCAGCGATTCCTACGAGCAGTACTTC. This encodes CASSDSYEQYF. V usage is TRBV5-1 and J usage is TRBJ2-7; D uncertain. The germline V and J ends were trimmed by 4 bases and 1 base, with 3 bases remaining between them. CDR3 length: 11 residues. Germline V gene lookup returns CDR1 SGHRS and CDR2 YFSETQ.

The V and J genes are TRBV7-9 and TRBJ1-1, with D possibly being TRBD1 (5 bases). V lost 8 bases, J lost 8 bases, and 15 bases lay in between. Germline V lookup: CDR1 SEHNR, CDR2 FQNEAQ (reference sequence). The CDR3 is made up of 12 amino acids. The CDR3 region has the DNA TGTGCCAGCGGCTCCGAGACAGCAGAAGCTTTCTTT. Its translation: CASGSETAEAFF.

The chain combines TRBV11-2 with TRBJ2-1, with 9 nucleotides matching TRBD2. This CDR3 has 12 amino acids. The V segment lost 8 bases and the J segment 10 bases; nucleotides outside the gene matches: 6. From germline, CDR1 is SGHAT and CDR2 FQNNGV. As DNA, the CDR3 is TGTGCCAGCCGCAGCGGGGGGACGGAGCAGTTCTTC. It codes for CASRSGGTEQFF.